The 13 T cell receptor beta chains listed next were all sequenced from one sample in a study of human thymus T cells. It was from resections taken during corrective heart surgery that the thymus tissue came. Measured with immunoSEQ multiplex PCR; TCRdb has only the in-frame clones, and not every one. The sample contains some 130,000 clones, about 95% of which appear only once. The sample comprised thymus tissue. Source of these receptors: a boy under three years old with a congenital heart defect but otherwise immunologically healthy.

The CDR3, as DNA: TGCGCCAGCAGCCAAACATGGACAGGGAACCCAACTAATGAAAAACTGTTTTTT. Its protein product is CASSQTWTGNPTNEKLFF. The chain carries TRBV4-1 and TRBJ1-4, with 8 bases lining up with TRBD1. The V segment lost 2 bases and the J segment 0 bases; nucleotides outside the gene matches: 8. The CDR3 extends over 18 amino acids. CDR1 and CDR2 from the germline V gene are MGHRA and YSYEKL.

The chain uses TRBV4-2 and TRBJ2-1, with D possibly being TRBD2 (6 bases). Germline V gene data show CDR1 as LGHNA and CDR2 as YNFKEQ. Trimming pared 0 bases from V and 0 bases from J, leaving 12 bases between. CDR3 length equals 17 residues. The CDR3 DNA sequence: TGTGCCAGCAGCCAAGATTTCGGGGGAGACTCCTACAATGAGCAGTTCTTC. Its translation: CASSQDFGGDSYNEQFF.

V usage is TRBV11-2 and J usage is TRBJ1-1; D remains ambiguous. There are 12 residues in the CDR3. Per germline, CDR1 SGHAT and CDR2 FQNNGV. With 7 bases removed from V and 7 bases from J, the gap between germline ends came to 13 bases. The CDR3 here is CASTSKTGEAFF. The CDR3 bases are TGTGCCAGCACCAGCAAGACTGGTGAAGCTTTCTTT.

The rearrangement uses TRBV28 and TRBJ1-3; D unclear. The germline V gene has CDR1 MDHEN and CDR2 SYDVKM. Trimming left V 3 bases short and J 4 bases short, with 16 bases between. The CDR3 covers 16 residues. The CDR3 DNA sequence: TGTGCCAGCAGTTTCCAAGGTCACCCTAGGGGAAACACCATATATTTT. Amino acid sequence: CASSFQGHPRGNTIYF.

V gene TRBV6-1 combines with J gene TRBJ2-5, with TRBD2 matching 10 bases. This CDR3 is 14 amino acids long. Trimming took 11 bases from V and 4 from J; bases not matched to a gene: 10. Germline V CDR1 and CDR2: MNHNS, SASEGT. CDR3 nucleotide sequence: TGTGCCGGAACCAAGCGGGGGGGAGGAGAGACCCAGTACTTC. Encoded protein: CAGTKRGGGETQYF.

The genes are TRBV6-6 and TRBJ1-6; no firm D call. This CDR3 is 16 amino acids long. Trimming removed 6 bases from V and 8 bases from J, with 20 bases in between. CDR1 and CDR2 (germline): MNHNY, SVGAGI (reference sequence). This CDR3 reads CASRKSGGDNDSPLHF. As DNA, the CDR3 is TGTGCCAGCAGGAAATCTGGTGGGGATAATGATTCACCCCTCCACTTT.

This chain connects TRBV25-1 to TRBJ2-7; perhaps TRBD2 as D (5 bases). Trimming shortened V by 3 bases and J by 6 bases, and 18 bases separated the two germline ends. The CDR3 loop spans 15 amino acids. Germline V gene data show CDR1 as MGHDK and CDR2 as SYGVNS. In nucleotides, the CDR3 is TGTGCCAGCAGTGATCCGAGACCGGAGGCCTCCGAGCAGTACTTC. Translation gives CASSDPRPEASEQYF.

V and J are TRBV10-3 and TRBJ2-5, with a tentative D call TRBD2 (7 bases). Trimming took 8 bases from V and 1 from J, leaving 17 bases between them. Germline V gene lookup returns CDR1 ENHRY and CDR2 SYGVKD. This CDR3 is 15 amino acids long. In DNA form, the CDR3 reads TGTGCCATCGGGGGGCTAGCGGCCCGCCAAGAGACCCAGTACTTC. Amino acids: CAIGGLAARQETQYF.

The chain recombines TRBV30 with TRBJ2-7; 9 bases fit TRBD1. Germline V gene data show CDR1 as GTSNPN and CDR2 as SVGIG (reference sequence). This CDR3 comprises 17 residues. The ends lost 0 bases at V and 2 bases at J; junction bases unmatched: 11. The CDR3 loop reads CAWSVIFRDREAYEQYF. DNA for the CDR3: TGTGCCTGGAGTGTCATATTCCGGGACAGGGAGGCCTACGAGCAGTACTTC. The full variable domain, with the rest looked up from reference TRBV30 and TRBJ2-7, is SQTIHQWPATLVQPVGSPLSLECTVEGTSNPNLYWYRQAAGRGLQLLFYSVGIGQISSEVPQNLSASRPQDRQFILSSKKLLLSDSGFYLCAWSVIFRDREAYEQYFGPGTRLTVT.

This chain connects TRBV11-2 to TRBJ1-1; 9 positions match TRBD1. V was clipped by 6 bases and J by 7 bases; unmatched bases: 9. The CDR3 spans 14 residues. Germline lookup yields CDR1 SGHAT and CDR2 FQNNGV. In DNA, the CDR3 is TGTGCCAGCAGATCAAGTTACAGGGGGCTTGAAGCTTTCTTT. It codes for CASRSSYRGLEAFF.

The chain links TRBV28 to TRBJ2-3, with 11 nucleotides matching TRBD2. This CDR3 has 12 residues. V was clipped by 6 bases and J by 10 bases; unmatched bases: 3. CDR1 is MDHEN, CDR2 SYDVKM, per germline. The CDR3: CASRGGLAAQYF. In DNA, the CDR3 is TGTGCCAGCAGGGGGGGACTAGCGGCGCAGTATTTT. Looking up the rest from reference TRBV28 and TRBJ2-3 gives the full variable domain: DVKVTQSSRYLVKRTGEKVFLECVQDMDHENMFWYRQDPGLGLRLIYFSYDVKMKEKGDIPEGYSVSREKKERFSLILESASTNQTSMYLCASRGGLAAQYFGPGTRLTVL.

CDR3 in DNA: TGTGCCAGCAGTTTAAGGGGGGATCCCACTGAAGCTTTCTTT. As protein: CASSLRGDPTEAFF. This chain links TRBV28 with TRBJ1-1, with D possibly TRBD1 on 6 matching bases. V shed 2 bases and J shed 4 bases, with 11 bases lying between them. The V gene's germline CDR1 is MDHEN and CDR2 SYDVKM. The CDR3 is 14 amino acids.

The V call is TRBV5-4, the J call TRBJ1-2; D remains unclear. Per germline, CDR1 SGHNT and CDR2 YYREEE (reference sequence). This CDR3 region has 13 residues. V lost 0 bases and J 4 bases, leaving 7 bases between the germline ends. The DNA of the CDR3 is TGTGCCAGCAGCTTGGAGGCGGCCTATGGCTACACCTTC. Its protein is CASSLEAAYGYTF.